This T cell receptor (beta chain) originates from a study of T cell repertoires in ileal Crohn's disease. Germline V gives CDR1 SNHLY, CDR2 FYNNEI. The V and J ends lost 1 base and 0 bases, in that order; junction bases with no gene match: 6. CDR3 length equals 17 residues. TCRdb keeps only in-frame clones here, not all; method: immunoSEQ multiplex PCR. Of approximately 3,600 clones listed, 72% are singletons. The study, taken as a whole, reports: Clonality above 26.8% at surgery always came with endoscopic recurrence. High-frequency clones were more common in sorted CD8 than CD4 cells.

Concerning this clone: Antigen specificity is unknown.

The chain carries TRBV2 and TRBJ2-3; 8 bases line up with TRBD2. The clonotype comes from an adult with Crohn's disease. Material: ileal tissue. The CDR3 is CASSEEPPSGSTDTQYF. In nucleotides, the CDR3 is TGTGCCAGCAGTGAAGAGCCCCCTAGCGGGAGCACAGATACGCAGTATTTT.